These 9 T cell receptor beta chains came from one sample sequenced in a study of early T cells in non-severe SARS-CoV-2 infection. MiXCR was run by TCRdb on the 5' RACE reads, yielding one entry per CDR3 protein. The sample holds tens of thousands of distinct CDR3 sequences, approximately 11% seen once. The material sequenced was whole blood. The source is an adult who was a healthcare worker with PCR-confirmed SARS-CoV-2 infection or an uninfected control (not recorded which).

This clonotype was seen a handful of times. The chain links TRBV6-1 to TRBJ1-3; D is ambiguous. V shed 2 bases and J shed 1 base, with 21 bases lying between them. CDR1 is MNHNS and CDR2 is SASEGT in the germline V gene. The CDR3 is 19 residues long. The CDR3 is CASSELLGRIKPSGNTIYF. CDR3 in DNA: TGTGCCAGCAGTGAACTCCTAGGACGGATCAAACCTTCTGGAAACACCATATATTTT.

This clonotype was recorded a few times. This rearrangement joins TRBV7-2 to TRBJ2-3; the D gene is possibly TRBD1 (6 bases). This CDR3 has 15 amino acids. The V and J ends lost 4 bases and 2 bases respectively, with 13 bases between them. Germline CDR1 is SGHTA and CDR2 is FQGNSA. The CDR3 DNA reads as TGTGCCAGCAGCTCTAGTGGGGGCGTCACAGATACGCAGTATTTT. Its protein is CASSSSGGVTDTQYF.

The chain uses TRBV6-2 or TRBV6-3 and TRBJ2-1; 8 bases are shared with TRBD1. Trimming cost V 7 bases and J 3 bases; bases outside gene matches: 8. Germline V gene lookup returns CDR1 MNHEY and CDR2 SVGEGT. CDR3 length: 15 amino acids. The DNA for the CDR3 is TGTGCCAGCACCTACGGAGGACAGGGCTACAATGAGCAGTTCTTC. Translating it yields CASTYGGQGYNEQFF.

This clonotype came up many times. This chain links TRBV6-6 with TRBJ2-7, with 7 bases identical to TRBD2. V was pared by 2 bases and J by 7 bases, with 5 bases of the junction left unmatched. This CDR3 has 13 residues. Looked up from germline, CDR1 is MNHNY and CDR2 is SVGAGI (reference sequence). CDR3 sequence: CASSYDRTREQYF. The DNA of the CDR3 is TGTGCCAGCAGTTACGACCGGACTAGGGAGCAGTACTTC.

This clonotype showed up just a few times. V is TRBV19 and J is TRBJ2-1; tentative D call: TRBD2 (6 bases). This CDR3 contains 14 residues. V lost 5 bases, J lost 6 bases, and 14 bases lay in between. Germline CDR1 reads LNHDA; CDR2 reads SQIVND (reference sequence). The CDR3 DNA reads TGTGCCAGTAGTCGGAGTCGGGGGTTCAATGAGCAGTTCTTC. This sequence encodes CASSRSRGFNEQFF.

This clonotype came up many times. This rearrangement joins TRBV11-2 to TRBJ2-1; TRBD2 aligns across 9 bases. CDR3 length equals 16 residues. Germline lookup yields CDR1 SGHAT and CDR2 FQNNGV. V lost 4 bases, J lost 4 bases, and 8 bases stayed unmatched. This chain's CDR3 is CASSSLGGRGYNEQFF. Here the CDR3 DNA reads TGTGCCAGCAGCTCCCTTGGCGGGAGGGGTTACAATGAGCAGTTCTTC. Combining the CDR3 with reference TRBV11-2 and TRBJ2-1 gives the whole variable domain EAGVAQSPRYKIIEKRQSVAFWCNPISGHATLYWYQQILGQGPKLLIQFQNNGVVDDSQLPKDRFSAERLKGVDSTLKIQPAKLEDSAVYLCASSSLGGRGYNEQFFGPGTRLTVL.

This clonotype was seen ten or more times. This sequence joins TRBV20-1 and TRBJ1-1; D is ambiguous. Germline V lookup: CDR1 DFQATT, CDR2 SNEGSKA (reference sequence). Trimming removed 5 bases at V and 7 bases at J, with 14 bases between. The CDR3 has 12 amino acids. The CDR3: CSAQDPGREAFF. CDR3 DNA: TGCAGTGCTCAGGACCCAGGCCGTGAAGCTTTCTTT.

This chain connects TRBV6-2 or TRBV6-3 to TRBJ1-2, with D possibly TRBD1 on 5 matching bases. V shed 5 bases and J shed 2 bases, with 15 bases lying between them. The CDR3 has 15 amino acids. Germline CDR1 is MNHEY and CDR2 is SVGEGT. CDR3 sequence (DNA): TGTGCCAGCAGTGCCCAGGGAGGTGGGAACTATGGCTACACCTTC. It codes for CASSAQGGGNYGYTF.

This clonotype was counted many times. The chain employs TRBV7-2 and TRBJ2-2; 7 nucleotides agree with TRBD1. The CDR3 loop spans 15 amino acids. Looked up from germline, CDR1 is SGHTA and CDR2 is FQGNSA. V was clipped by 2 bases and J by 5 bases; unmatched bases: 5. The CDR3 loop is CASSLSPGGTGELFF. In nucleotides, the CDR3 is TGTGCCAGCAGCTTAAGTCCAGGGGGTACCGGGGAGCTGTTTTTT.